This T cell receptor beta chain was recorded in a study of CD8+ T cells in alopecia areata. Study-level findings and limits: TCR sharing was clearer in mice than between patients, perhaps partly owing to patient HLA diversity. Sequencing of scalp samples also captures resident alphabeta T cells of normal skin.

The CDR3 contains 16 residues. Deletions cut 8 bases from V and 0 bases from J, with 18 bases between. Per germline, CDR1 SEHNR and CDR2 FQNEAQ (reference sequence). RNA was extracted and reverse transcribed into cDNA as the sequencing template. The assay was immunoSEQ multiplex PCR, and TCRdb's table has in-frame clones only and misses some. In the table there are about 200,000 clones, more than 50% of which are singletons. This clone was counted only a few times. Antigen specificity is unknown. The clonotype comes from a human donor in good health. The chain carries TRBV7-9 and TRBJ2-3, with a tentative D call TRBD1 (6 bases). The sequenced sample consisted of CD8+ T cells sorted from blood. The CDR3 bases are TGTGCCAGCGTTCGACTTGGGACATCTAGCACAGATACGCAGTATTTT. Its protein is CASVRLGTSSTDTQYF.